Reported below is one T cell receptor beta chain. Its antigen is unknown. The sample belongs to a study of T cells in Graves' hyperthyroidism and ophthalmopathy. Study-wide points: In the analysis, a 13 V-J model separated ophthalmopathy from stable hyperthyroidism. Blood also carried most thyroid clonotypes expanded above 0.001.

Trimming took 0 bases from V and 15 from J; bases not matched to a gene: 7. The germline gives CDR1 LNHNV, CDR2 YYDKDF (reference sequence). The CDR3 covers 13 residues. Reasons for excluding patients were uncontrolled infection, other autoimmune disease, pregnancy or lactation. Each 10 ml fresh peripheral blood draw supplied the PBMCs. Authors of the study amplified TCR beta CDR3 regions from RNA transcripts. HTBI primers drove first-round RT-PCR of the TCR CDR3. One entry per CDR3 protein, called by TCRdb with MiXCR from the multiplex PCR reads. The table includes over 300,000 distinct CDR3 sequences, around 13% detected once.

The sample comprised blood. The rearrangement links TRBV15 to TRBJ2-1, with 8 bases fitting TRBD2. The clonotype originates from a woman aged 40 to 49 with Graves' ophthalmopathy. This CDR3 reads CATSRDITSGLFF. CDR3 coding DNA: TGTGCCACCAGCAGAGATATAACTAGCGGTCTGTTCTTC. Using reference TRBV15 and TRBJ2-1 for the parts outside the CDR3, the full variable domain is DAMVIQNPRYQVTQFGKPVTLSCSQTLNHNVMYWYQQKSSQAPKLLFHYYDKDFNNEADTPDNFQSRRPNTSFCFLDIRSPGLGDTAMYLCATSRDITSGLFFGPGTRLTVL.